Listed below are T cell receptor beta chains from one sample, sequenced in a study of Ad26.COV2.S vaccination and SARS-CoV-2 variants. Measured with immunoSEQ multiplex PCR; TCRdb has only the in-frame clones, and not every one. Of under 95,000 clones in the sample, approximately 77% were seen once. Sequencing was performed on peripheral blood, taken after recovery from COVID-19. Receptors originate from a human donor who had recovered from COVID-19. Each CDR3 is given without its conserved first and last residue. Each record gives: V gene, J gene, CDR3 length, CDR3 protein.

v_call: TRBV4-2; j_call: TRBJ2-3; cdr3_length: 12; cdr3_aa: ASSQDHRGYTQY
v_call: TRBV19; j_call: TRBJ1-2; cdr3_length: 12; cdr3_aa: ASRGRKVNYGYT
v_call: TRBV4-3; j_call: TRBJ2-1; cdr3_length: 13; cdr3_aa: ASSPGLVAYNEQF
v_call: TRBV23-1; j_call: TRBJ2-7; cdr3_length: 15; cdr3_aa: ASSLPVIRFRRYEQY
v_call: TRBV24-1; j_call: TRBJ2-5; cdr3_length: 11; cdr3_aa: ATSDSTGETQY
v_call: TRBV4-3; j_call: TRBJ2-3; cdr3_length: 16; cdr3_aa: ASSQEAFLGLSTDTQY
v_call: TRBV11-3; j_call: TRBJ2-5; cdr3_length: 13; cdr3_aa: ASSLGSLSQETQY
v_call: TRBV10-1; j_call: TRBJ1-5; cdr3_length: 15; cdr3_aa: AEGAFLTLANYQPQH
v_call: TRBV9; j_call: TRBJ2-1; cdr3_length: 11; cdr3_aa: ASTDRGYNEQF
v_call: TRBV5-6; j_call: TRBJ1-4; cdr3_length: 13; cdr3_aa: ASSGRQLYREKLF
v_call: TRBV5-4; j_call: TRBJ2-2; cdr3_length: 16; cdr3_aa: ATLGTGGGFQGTGELF
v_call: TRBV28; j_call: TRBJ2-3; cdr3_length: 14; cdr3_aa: ASTIPGGVSTDTQY
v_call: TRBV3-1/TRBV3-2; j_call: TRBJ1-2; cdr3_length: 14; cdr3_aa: ASSRERGTGPYGYT
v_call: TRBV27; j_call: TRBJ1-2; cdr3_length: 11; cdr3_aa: ASSWSWDYGYT
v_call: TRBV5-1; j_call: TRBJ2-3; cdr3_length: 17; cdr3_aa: ASSRLAGAAQGGTDTQY
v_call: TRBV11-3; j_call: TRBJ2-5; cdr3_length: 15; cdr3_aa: ASSLGGQDYLLETQY
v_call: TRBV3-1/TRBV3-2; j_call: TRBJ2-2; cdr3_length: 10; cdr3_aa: ASSQEPGELF
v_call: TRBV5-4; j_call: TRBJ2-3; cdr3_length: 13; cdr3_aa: ASSFVSGSSDTQY
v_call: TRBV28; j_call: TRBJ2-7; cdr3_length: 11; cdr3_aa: ATDGTGNYEQY
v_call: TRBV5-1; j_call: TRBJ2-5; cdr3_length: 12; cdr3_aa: ASSLGIQKETQY
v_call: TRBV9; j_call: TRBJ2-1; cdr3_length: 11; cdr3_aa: ASSVPGGNEQF
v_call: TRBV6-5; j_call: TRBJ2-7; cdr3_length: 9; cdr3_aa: ASKQTYEQY
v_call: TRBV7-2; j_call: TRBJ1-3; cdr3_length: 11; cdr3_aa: ASSSGSRNTIY
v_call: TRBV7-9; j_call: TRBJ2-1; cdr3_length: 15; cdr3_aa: ASSPTGLAGLVNEQF
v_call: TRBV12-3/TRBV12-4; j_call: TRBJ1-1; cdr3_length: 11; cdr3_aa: ASTPGGDTEAF
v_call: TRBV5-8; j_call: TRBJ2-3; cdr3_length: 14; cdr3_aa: ASSTGQAYRTDTQY
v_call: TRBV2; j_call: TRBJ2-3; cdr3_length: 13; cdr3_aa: ASSKTSRSTDTQY
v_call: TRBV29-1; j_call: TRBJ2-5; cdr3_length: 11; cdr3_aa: SVGTGLQETQY
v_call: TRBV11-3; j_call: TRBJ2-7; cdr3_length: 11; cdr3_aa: ASSPSGSSEQY
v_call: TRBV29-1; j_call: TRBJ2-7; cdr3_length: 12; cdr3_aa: SVDGQGAVSGQY
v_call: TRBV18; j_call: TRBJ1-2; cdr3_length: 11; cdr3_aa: ASSPAGLTGYT
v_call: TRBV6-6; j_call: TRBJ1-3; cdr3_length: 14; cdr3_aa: ASSHKPGSSGNTIY
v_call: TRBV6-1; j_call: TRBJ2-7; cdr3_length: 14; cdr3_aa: ASSEASADLSYEQY
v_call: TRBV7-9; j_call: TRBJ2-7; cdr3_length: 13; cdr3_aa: ASSFGGRSDYEQY
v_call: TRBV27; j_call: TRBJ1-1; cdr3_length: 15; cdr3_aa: ASSLSGWGRRNTEAF
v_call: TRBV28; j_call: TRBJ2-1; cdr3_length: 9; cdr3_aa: ASDGGWEQF
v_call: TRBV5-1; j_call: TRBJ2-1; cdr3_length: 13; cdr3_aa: ASSLEQGISNEQF
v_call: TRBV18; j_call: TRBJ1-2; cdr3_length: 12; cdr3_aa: ASSPRRGQDGYT
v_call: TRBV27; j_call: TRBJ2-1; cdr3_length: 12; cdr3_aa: ASSYGGVDNEQF
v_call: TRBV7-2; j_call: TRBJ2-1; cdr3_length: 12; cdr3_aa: ASSLVAGVNEQF
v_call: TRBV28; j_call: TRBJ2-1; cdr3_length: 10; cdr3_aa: ASSPPREGQF
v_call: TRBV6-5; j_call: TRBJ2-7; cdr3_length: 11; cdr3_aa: ASSLGGNYEQY
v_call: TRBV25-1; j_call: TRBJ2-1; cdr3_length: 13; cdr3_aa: ASSNIGRGSNEQF
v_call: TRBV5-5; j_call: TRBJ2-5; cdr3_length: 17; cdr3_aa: ASSWDGTSGGEEQETQY
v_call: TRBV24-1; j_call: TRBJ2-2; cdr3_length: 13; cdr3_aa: ATSAATENTGELF